This passage covers 10 T cell receptor beta chains from one sample sequenced in a study of shared clonotypes between healthy human individuals. The table came from immunoSEQ multiplex PCR; TCRdb's copy has only in-frame clones and leaves some out. The data contain about 2.4 million clones, around nine tenths of them singletons. Sequenced: naive CD4+ T cells sorted from blood. The subset: CD45RA+ positively selected. These receptors came from a man younger than 35 in good health.

The chain is built from TRBV21-1 and TRBJ2-5; TRBD2, the table's D call, lacks a check against the DNA. TRBV21-1 is recorded as a pseudogene. The CDR3 sequence is 20 residues long. The CDR3, as DNA: TGTGCCAGCAGCAAAGCCGGGGGAGGAGAGCGGGAGTCACCCCAAGAGACCCAGTACTTC. This codes for CASSKAGGGERESPQETQYF.

The chain employs TRBV6-5 and TRBJ2-5, with D possibly TRBD2 on 5 matching bases. Germline CDR1 and CDR2: MNHEY and SVGAGI. V was clipped by 2 bases and J by 4 bases, with 14 bases between them. The CDR3 totals 15 residues. For the CDR3, the DNA is TGTGCCAGCAGTTACGCGGGCGCCGCCGGAGAGACCCAGTACTTC. Amino acid sequence: CASSYAGAAGETQYF.

This clone was observed a single time. The chain employs TRBV20-1 and TRBJ2-7; D remains ambiguous. Germline assignment: CDR1 DFQATT and CDR2 SNEGSKA (reference sequence). V lost 4 bases to trimming and J lost 4 bases, with 5 bases between them. The CDR3 contains 10 residues. CDR3 in amino acids: CSAKMYEQYF. Here the CDR3 DNA reads TGCAGTGCTAAGATGTACGAGCAGTACTTC.

CDR3 in amino acids: CASRSGNQPQHF. In DNA form, the CDR3 reads TGTGCCAGCAGATCGGGTAACCAGCCCCAGCATTTT. The chain is built from TRBV6-6 and TRBJ1-5; the D is unclear. Trimming removed 6 bases from V and 7 bases from J, with 10 bases in between. The CDR3 contains 12 residues. In germline, CDR1 is MNHNY, CDR2 SVGAGI (reference sequence).

In DNA, the CDR3 is TGTGCCAGCAGTTTTTTTAGCGGGATAGGGGAGCTGTTTTTT. It is translated as CASSFFSGIGELFF. The chain links TRBV27 to TRBJ2-2; TRBD2 matches 8 bases. The CDR3 has 14 residues. V gave up 3 bases and J gave up 8 bases; unmatched junction bases: 5. Germline V gene sequence: CDR1 MNHEY, CDR2 SMNVEV (reference sequence).

The chain is built from TRBV28 and TRBJ1-4; D unresolved. CDR1 and CDR2 from the germline V gene are MDHEN and SYDVKM. This CDR3 contains 17 residues. V lost 2 bases and J lost 2, with 15 bases in between. The CDR3 here is CASSLGGYRATNEKLFF. CDR3 nucleotides: TGTGCCAGCAGTTTAGGTGGTTATCGGGCTACTAATGAAAAACTGTTTTTT.

This chain joins TRBV4-1 and TRBJ2-2; no reliable D call. The V end lost 1 base, the J end lost 2 bases, and 17 bases lay between the germline ends. The germline CDR1 and CDR2 sequences are MGHRA and YSYEKL. This CDR3 is 18 amino acids long. The CDR3 DNA reads as TGCGCCAGCAGCCAAGTTCTTACGGGTTTAGCTAACACCGGGGAGCTGTTTTTT. This encodes CASSQVLTGLANTGELFF.

This clone appeared once. The chain uses TRBV11-2 and TRBJ2-1, with 8 bases that match TRBD2. Trimming at V came to 8 bases and at J to 1 base, leaving 4 bases not matched to a gene. The CDR3 spans 14 residues. Germline CDR1 SGHAT, CDR2 FQNNGV. The CDR3 sequence: CASLGGGSYNEQFF. CDR3 nucleotides: TGTGCCAGCCTGGGCGGGGGGTCCTACAATGAGCAGTTCTTC.

The J gene is TRBJ1-4, the V gene TRBV5-4; D uncertain. The CDR3 has 14 residues. Trimming took 1 base from V and 8 from J, leaving 12 bases between them. Germline V gene data show CDR1 as SGHNT and CDR2 as YYREEE (reference sequence). CDR3 residues: CASSLWAQPEKLFF. Here the CDR3 DNA reads TGTGCCAGCAGCTTGTGGGCCCAGCCGGAAAAACTGTTTTTT.

The chain employs TRBV5-4 and TRBJ2-7; 7 positions agree with TRBD2. The V gene end was trimmed by 9 bases and the J gene end by 0 bases; junction bases not matched to a gene: 6. The germline CDR1 and CDR2 sequences are SGHNT and YYREEE (reference sequence). This CDR3 contains 13 residues. The CDR3 reads CATREASSYEQYF. The CDR3 DNA sequence: TGTGCCACCCGGGAGGCTAGCTCCTACGAGCAGTACTTC.